The present T cell receptor (beta chain) was sequenced within a study of cytomegalovirus exposure and HLA in healthy donors (dated by TCRdb to about 2017). Study-wide context: According to a later analysis, one platform produced both the 120 validation repertoires and the roughly 650 repertoires of the first cohort. The study was designed to test whether signatures of past pathogen exposure could be identified by cataloging public T cell receptors. In addition to the first cohort of 666 subjects, a separate validation cohort of 130 or so different subjects was used. To predict cytomegalovirus infection status, the study brought together high-throughput TCR immunosequencing, statistical association of individual TCRs with disease status, and machine learning.

The library was obtained by the immunoSEQ multiplex PCR assay. The study's own analysis went as follows. A statistical classification framework was built to diagnose cytomegalovirus status from the catalog of TCR beta chain sequences. TCRdb retrieved this table from immuneACCESS and kept in-frame rearrangements only. Not all clones are present; in checked studies, unresolved V genes account for under half, and no reason is known for the remainder. That table supplies the V and J calls and clone size; D and trimming were determined from the DNA. The sample yields roughly 270,000 clones; approximately 90% were counted once. Together, the top ten hold 0.92% of the sample. Findings and caveats that apply to the study as a whole: The study gave a list of about 170 TCR beta chains associated with cytomegalovirus. The validation cohort had no HLA typing available for a later analysis, so co-occurrence within that cohort was assessed over all 110 or so repertoires. Subsequent analysis determined that TCRs grouped into clusters in the first cohort also showed a tendency toward co-occurrence across the 90 to 150 validation repertoires, and 94% of cluster scores exceeded 0. Three of the identified cytomegalovirus-associated TCR beta chains were confirmed in vitro to be specific for cytomegalovirus antigens. While some public TCRs were present in many individuals, most TCR sequences turned up only very rarely across donors. It was suggested by the authors that the approach could potentially be generalized to other disease states and immunological phenotypes. In both the original and validation cohorts, the classifier was reported to diagnose cytomegalovirus status with high specificity and sensitivity.

Of note for this clone: Its antigen remains unidentified. Per-base qualities were not stored, and no clone one base away is much larger.

Reading from cysteine to phenylalanine, the CDR3 counts 18 amino acids. CDR3 DNA is the only sequence kept; it has 54 bases, read in frame from the first base. Per the germline V gene, MGHRA is the CDR1 and YSYEKL is the CDR2. V has 2 bases trimmed and J has 6 bases trimmed; junction bases matching no gene number 9. The donors belonged to the validation cohort of 90 to 150 subjects, which was separate from the approximately 610-subject first cohort. The V and J segments used are TRBV4-1 and TRBJ2-2, with 13 central nucleotides matching TRBD2. The sample consisted of PBMCs. The origin of this receptor is a woman between 18 and 29 years old in good health and CMV-seronegative. CDR3 reads: CASSQQTSGRAKAGELFF. The nucleotide sequence is given as TGCGCCAGCAGCCAACAAACTAGCGGGAGGGCCAAGGCCGGGGAGCTGTTTTTT.